Listed below are T cell receptor beta chains from one sample, sequenced in a study of T-cell memory formation after mild COVID-19. TCRdb itself ran the 5' RACE reads through MiXCR, one entry per CDR3 protein. Of fewer than 600,000 distinct CDR3 sequences in the sample, about 22% were seen once. Sequencing was carried out using PBMCs or a T cell subset sorted from them (not recorded which). All receptors come from an adult woman who had mild COVID-19 (a few samples of this study predate the infection). Cell type and time point are not known. Both conserved end residues are part of each CDR3. A D gene is named only where the DNA matches it firmly. Expanded clones get a size class; other rows say once, few or many, or leave the size out.

v_call: TRBV4-1
j_call: TRBJ1-3
clone_size: NA
d_call: NA
cdr3_aa: CASSQDIRASGNTIYF
cdr3_nt: TGCGCCAGCAGCCAAGACATAAGAGCCTCTGGAAACACCATATATTTT

v_call: TRBV24-1
j_call: TRBJ1-5
clone_size: few
d_call: NA
cdr3_aa: CATSDSQGYSNQPQHF
cdr3_nt: TGTGCCACCAGTGATTCACAGGGATATAGCAATCAGCCCCAGCATTTT

v_call: TRBV7-9
j_call: TRBJ1-2
clone_size: NA
d_call: TRBD1
cdr3_aa: CASSPRTGPFNYGYTF
cdr3_nt: TGTGCCAGCAGCCCCCGGACAGGGCCTTTTAACTATGGCTACACCTTC

v_call: TRBV20-1
j_call: TRBJ2-3
clone_size: NA
d_call: NA
cdr3_aa: CSAGFPSTDTQYF
cdr3_nt: TGCAGTGCTGGGTTCCCTAGCACAGATACGCAGTATTTT

v_call: TRBV5-1
j_call: TRBJ2-1
clone_size: few
d_call: TRBD1
cdr3_aa: CASSLEGARYNEQFF
cdr3_nt: TGCGCCAGCAGCTTGGAGGGGGCCCGCTACAATGAGCAGTTCTTC

v_call: TRBV5-1
j_call: TRBJ1-2
clone_size: few
d_call: NA
cdr3_aa: CASSLDRAGKGDGYTF
cdr3_nt: TGCGCCAGCAGCTTGGATCGGGCAGGGAAAGGGGATGGCTACACCTTC

v_call: TRBV12-3/TRBV12-4
j_call: TRBJ1-1
clone_size: many
d_call: TRBD1
cdr3_aa: CASSPRQGSTEAFF
cdr3_nt: TGTGCCAGCAGTCCTCGACAGGGGAGCACTGAAGCTTTCTTT

v_call: TRBV5-1
j_call: TRBJ1-1
clone_size: many
d_call: NA
cdr3_aa: CASRSPTGEAFF
cdr3_nt: TGCGCCAGCAGATCCCCGACGGGTGAAGCTTTCTTT

v_call: TRBV29-1
j_call: TRBJ1-2
clone_size: NA
d_call: TRBD1
cdr3_aa: CSTTGGDNYGYTF
cdr3_nt: TGCAGCACGACAGGGGGCGACAACTATGGCTACACCTTC

v_call: TRBV20-1
j_call: TRBJ1-1
clone_size: NA
d_call: TRBD1
cdr3_aa: CSAKNRGGTEAFF
cdr3_nt: TGCAGTGCTAAGAACAGGGGCGGCACTGAAGCTTTCTTT

v_call: TRBV4-3
j_call: TRBJ1-2
clone_size: NA
d_call: NA
cdr3_aa: CASSQDVRSVNYGYTF
cdr3_nt: TGCGCCAGCAGCCAAGACGTTCGATCGGTCAACTATGGCTACACCTTC

v_call: TRBV12-3/TRBV12-4
j_call: TRBJ1-2
clone_size: NA
d_call: NA
cdr3_aa: CASSPSFRLGYTF
cdr3_nt: TGTGCCAGCAGCCCTTCGTTTCGTTTAGGCTACACCTTC

v_call: TRBV6-6
j_call: TRBJ2-5
clone_size: NA
d_call: TRBD1
cdr3_aa: CASSYSIQGAVETQYF
cdr3_nt: TGTGCCAGCAGTTACTCGATACAGGGGGCCGTAGAGACCCAGTACTTC

v_call: TRBV7-8
j_call: TRBJ1-6
clone_size: NA
d_call: NA
cdr3_aa: CASSLPHGNSPLHF
cdr3_nt: TGTGCCAGCAGCTTACCTCATGGTAATTCACCCCTCCACTTT

v_call: TRBV4-1
j_call: TRBJ1-1
clone_size: NA
d_call: NA
cdr3_aa: CASSSRQGMGGNTEAFF
cdr3_nt: TGCGCCAGCAGCTCACGGCAGGGGATGGGGGGGAACACTGAAGCTTTCTTT

v_call: TRBV9
j_call: TRBJ2-1
clone_size: NA
d_call: NA
cdr3_aa: CASSVEGTSYNEQFF
cdr3_nt: TGTGCCAGCAGCGTGGAGGGAACGTCCTACAATGAGCAGTTCTTC

v_call: TRBV3-1
j_call: TRBJ1-2
clone_size: NA
d_call: NA
cdr3_aa: CASSQGEGYGYTF
cdr3_nt: TGTGCCAGCAGCCAAGGGGAGGGCTATGGCTACACCTTC